These T cell receptor beta chains were read from a single sample in a study of blood T cell repertoires in COVID-19. The table came from immunoSEQ multiplex PCR; TCRdb's copy has only in-frame clones and leaves some out. Among tens of thousands of clones listed, around 80% were seen once. The sample consisted of peripheral blood. Receptor source: a woman older than 75 with acute or convalescent COVID-19. Each CDR3 is given with its conserved first and last residue. A D gene is named only where the DNA matches it firmly. Some rows have no size entry. The others give once, few or many, or a class for an expanded clone.

d_gene	v_gene	abundance	j_gene	CDR3aa	CDR3nt
-	TRBV7-3	-	TRBJ2-1	CASSPAGYNEQFF	TGTGCCAGCAGCCCCGCGGGGTACAATGAGCAGTTCTTC
-	TRBV30	-	TRBJ1-2	CAWTPGGYGYTF	TGTGCCTGGACGCCGGGGGGCTATGGCTACACCTTC
-	TRBV21-1	-	TRBJ2-7	CASSKNRGQGYEQYF	TGTGCCAGCAGCAAAAATAGGGGACAGGGTTACGAGCAGTACTTC
TRBD2	TRBV18	few	TRBJ2-7	CASSPNSGSSGTYEQYF	TGTGCCAGCTCACCAAATAGCGGGAGCTCGGGGACCTACGAGCAGTACTTC
-	TRBV19	-	TRBJ2-4	CASNSQGVDIQYF	TGTGCCAGTAACTCACAGGGAGTAGACATTCAGTACTTC
TRBD2	TRBV5-5	-	TRBJ2-5	CASSTPGGSQETQYF	TGTGCCAGCAGCACCCCCGGGGGGAGCCAAGAGACCCAGTACTTC
TRBD2	TRBV30	once	TRBJ2-1	CAWATPGLAGDSYNEQFF	TGTGCCTGGGCTACTCCGGGACTAGCGGGAGACTCCTACAATGAGCAGTTCTTC
-	TRBV27	once	TRBJ2-7	CASRPTGPRYEQYF	TGTGCCAGCAGGCCCACAGGGCCAAGGTATGAGCAGTACTTC
-	TRBV29-1	-	TRBJ1-1	CSVRRPNTEAFF	TGCAGCGTCAGGAGGCCGAACACTGAAGCTTTCTTT
TRBD2	TRBV7-8	few	TRBJ2-5	CASSPRNRAGGETQYF	TGTGCCAGCAGCCCCCGGAACCGAGCGGGAGGAGAGACCCAGTACTTC
TRBD1	TRBV19	-	TRBJ1-2	CASSAGQAIYGYTF	TGTGCCAGTAGCGCCGGACAGGCGATCTATGGCTACACCTTC
TRBD2	TRBV11-2	-	TRBJ2-5	CASSLLAGRGGKETQYF	TGTGCCAGCAGCTTACTAGCGGGAAGGGGAGGGAAAGAGACCCAGTACTTC
TRBD1	TRBV28	-	TRBJ1-5	CASSFGTGEQPQHF	TGTGCCAGCAGTTTCGGGACAGGGGAACAGCCCCAGCATTTT
TRBD1	TRBV10-2	-	TRBJ1-1	CASSAGGWGGGTEAFF	TGCGCCAGCAGCGCAGGGGGGTGGGGAGGAGGCACTGAAGCTTTCTTT
-	TRBV14	-	TRBJ2-3	CASSQDGRLSTDTQYF	TGTGCCAGCAGCCAAGATGGCAGGCTAAGCACAGATACGCAGTATTTT
TRBD2	TRBV28	-	TRBJ2-3	CASSGGISDTQYF	TGTGCCAGTAGCGGGGGAATCTCGGATACGCAGTATTTT
-	TRBV4-1	-	TRBJ1-1	CASSPPGGYTEAFF	TGCGCCAGCAGCCCTCCCGGAGGGTACACTGAAGCTTTCTTT
TRBD2	TRBV6-5	-	TRBJ2-7	CASSPGASGGTGQYF	TGTGCCAGCAGCCCGGGCGCTAGCGGGGGGACGGGGCAGTACTTC
-	TRBV9	-	TRBJ1-1	CASSVLGGSNTEAFF	TGTGCCAGCAGCGTGTTAGGAGGGTCGAACACTGAAGCTTTCTTT
-	TRBV7-9	-	TRBJ1-2	CASTPAIRQGYTF	TGTGCCAGCACGCCCGCAATCCGCCAGGGCTACACCTTC
-	TRBV7-9	-	TRBJ2-5	CASSLTTGETQYF	TGTGCCAGCAGCTTAACGACCGGGGAGACCCAGTACTTC
TRBD1	TRBV6-5	-	TRBJ1-5	CASSYRTGGNQPQHF	TGTGCCAGCAGCTACAGGACAGGGGGCAATCAGCCCCAGCATTTT
TRBD2	TRBV7-6	few	TRBJ2-5	CASSLGGGRIETQYF	TGTGCCAGCAGCTTAGGCGGGGGGCGCATAGAGACCCAGTACTTC
-	TRBV6-5	-	TRBJ1-1	CASSYSRGTEAFF	TGTGCCAGCAGTTACTCCAGGGGCACTGAAGCTTTCTTT
-	TRBV28	-	TRBJ2-1	CASSLGGRVGAEQFF	TGTGCCAGCAGTTTAGGGGGCCGGGTCGGCGCTGAGCAGTTCTTC
TRBD1	TRBV5-8	-	TRBJ1-5	CASSLETGMDQPQHF	TGTGCCAGCAGCTTGGAGACAGGGATGGATCAGCCCCAGCATTTT
-	TRBV10-1	-	TRBJ2-5	CASSEAGEETQYF	TGCGCCAGCAGTGAGGCAGGGGAAGAGACCCAGTACTTC